This section outlines one T cell receptor (beta chain) sequence together with its context. V gave up 5 bases and J gave up 3 bases, with 17 bases separating them. The CDR3 loop spans 16 amino acids. Germline V gives CDR1 SEHNR, CDR2 FQNEAQ (reference sequence). The entry originates in a study of blood T cell repertoires in COVID-19. Only in-frame clones appear in the TCRdb table, and some are missing; sequencing was by immunoSEQ multiplex PCR. Of fewer than 200,000 clones in the sample, around 83% were seen once. The source is a woman aged 25-40 years who had been exposed to COVID-19. V and J are TRBV7-9 and TRBJ2-1; D is uncertain. The specimen was PBMCs or T cells enriched from blood (not recorded which). The chain's CDR3 is CASSVRPETHYNEQFF. The CDR3 bases are TGTGCCAGCAGCGTGAGGCCCGAGACGCACTACAATGAGCAGTTCTTC.